A selection of T cell receptor beta chains follows, all from one sample in a study of cytomegalovirus exposure and HLA in healthy donors. Data came from immunoSEQ multiplex PCR; TCRdb stores just in-frame clones and leaves some out. The table includes around 200,000 clones, around 80% detected once. Sequencing used PBMCs. These TCRs come from a man aged 30 to 39 in good health and CMV-seronegative. Each CDR3 is given with its conserved first and last residue. Fields, in order: CDR3 length, D gene, clone size, V gene, J gene, CDR3 protein, CDR3 DNA. D genes are given only for firm matches. Size values are once, few and many counts, or a class for expanded clones, and some rows have none.

20	TRBD2	NA	TRBV10-3	TRBJ2-7	CAISVGLAGGPNKEIYEQYF	TGTGCCATCAGTGTGGGACTAGCGGGAGGGCCAAACAAAGAAATCTACGAGCAGTACTTC
15	TRBD1	NA	TRBV19	TRBJ2-1	CASSMAGGAFNEQFF	TGTGCCAGTAGTATGGCAGGGGGCGCCTTCAATGAGCAGTTCTTC
14	TRBD1	NA	TRBV6-1	TRBJ1-6	CASNGQVYNSPLHF	TGTGCCAGCAACGGACAGGTGTATAATTCACCCCTCCACTTT
16	TRBD1	NA	TRBV2	TRBJ1-4	CASSPNPGGTNEKLFF	TGTGCCAGCAGCCCGAACCCAGGGGGTACTAATGAAAAACTGTTTTTT
13	NA	once	TRBV28	TRBJ1-3	CASSYDRGNTIYF	TGTGCCAGCAGTTACGACAGAGGAAACACCATATATTTT
14	TRBD1	NA	TRBV27	TRBJ2-7	CASSLRDSLGEQYF	TGTGCCAGCAGCCTCCGGGACAGCCTGGGTGAGCAGTACTTC
13	TRBD2	NA	TRBV28	TRBJ2-2	CASIAGGTGELFF	TGTGCCAGCATTGCGGGAGGAACCGGGGAGCTGTTTTTT
17	NA	NA	TRBV25-1	TRBJ2-1	CASSVARGRDLDNEQFF	TGTGCCAGCAGTGTTGCGCGGGGGCGGGACCTTGACAATGAGCAGTTCTTC
16	TRBD2	NA	TRBV5-6	TRBJ2-5	CASSFPPGLAARDQYF	TGTGCCAGCAGCTTCCCACCGGGACTAGCGGCCCGGGACCAGTACTTC
15	TRBD1	NA	TRBV7-2	TRBJ1-2	CASSHGQATPYGYTF	TGTGCCAGCAGCCATGGACAGGCAACACCATATGGCTACACCTTC
13	TRBD1	NA	TRBV27	TRBJ2-7	CASSFQGANEQYF	TGTGCCAGCAGTTTCCAGGGGGCGAACGAGCAGTACTTC
16	TRBD1	NA	TRBV27	TRBJ1-2	CASSSSVGTANYGYTF	TGTGCCAGCAGTTCCTCCGTCGGGACAGCTAACTATGGCTACACCTTC
17	TRBD2	NA	TRBV27	TRBJ2-5	CASSVGLAGGLWKTQYF	TGTGCCAGCAGCGTTGGACTAGCGGGAGGGCTTTGGAAGACCCAGTACTTC
12	TRBD1	NA	TRBV5-5	TRBJ2-5	CASTGGWETQYF	TGTGCCAGCACAGGGGGCTGGGAGACCCAGTACTTC
15	TRBD2	few	TRBV11-3	TRBJ2-5	CASSLASGHQETQYF	TGTGCCAGCAGCTTAGCTAGCGGGCACCAAGAGACCCAGTACTTC
14	TRBD2	NA	TRBV2	TRBJ2-7	CASSLAGGRYEQYF	TGTGCCAGCAGCTTGGCGGGAGGGCGTTACGAGCAGTACTTC
14	NA	few	TRBV19	TRBJ2-2	CASSIRGGQAGSFF	TGTGCCAGTAGTATACGCGGCGGCCAGGCGGGGTCGTTTTTT
14	NA	few	TRBV19	TRBJ1-5	CASTRFDRQEPQHF	TGTGCCAGTACCAGATTCGACCGTCAGGAGCCCCAGCATTTT
15	NA	NA	TRBV9	TRBJ2-7	CASSPGTASSYEQYF	TGTGCCAGCAGCCCCGGGACTGCAAGCTCCTACGAGCAGTACTTC
16	TRBD2	NA	TRBV10-3	TRBJ2-1	CAISESRLAGVTEQFF	TGTGCCATCAGTGAGTCCAGACTAGCGGGAGTCACCGAGCAGTTCTTC
12	NA	once	TRBV2	TRBJ1-2	CASSAGGLGYTF	TGTGCCAGCAGTGCCGGGGGGCTCGGCTACACCTTC
14	TRBD2	NA	TRBV13	TRBJ2-7	CASSSGTRIYEQYF	TGTGCCAGCAGCTCCGGGACTAGGATTTACGAGCAGTACTTC
15	TRBD1	NA	TRBV6-5	TRBJ2-7	CASSLTGTGSNEQYF	TGTGCCAGCAGCCTGACCGGGACAGGCTCCAACGAGCAGTACTTC
15	NA	NA	TRBV2	TRBJ2-5	CASSEVGGTQETQYF	TGTGCCAGCAGTGAAGTGGGAGGGACACAAGAGACCCAGTACTTC
14	NA	NA	TRBV30	TRBJ2-7	CAWRRSKLSYEQYF	TGTGCCTGGAGAAGGAGTAAGCTCTCCTACGAGCAGTACTTC
17	TRBD2	few	TRBV4-2	TRBJ2-1	CASSPRTSGREINEQFF	TGTGCCAGCAGCCCAAGGACTAGCGGGAGGGAAATTAATGAGCAGTTCTTC
19	TRBD2	NA	TRBV28	TRBJ2-1	CASSLSGLAGASSYNEQFF	TGTGCCAGCAGTTTATCAGGACTAGCGGGAGCAAGCTCCTACAATGAGCAGTTCTTC
12	NA	NA	TRBV7-6	TRBJ2-7	CASSNRDYEQYF	TGTGCCAGCAGCAACAGAGACTACGAGCAGTACTTC
17	TRBD1	NA	TRBV7-6	TRBJ2-2	CASSLPRTGANTGELFF	TGTGCCAGCAGCTTACCGAGGACAGGGGCGAACACCGGGGAGCTGTTTTTT
15	NA	NA	TRBV7-9	TRBJ2-5	CASSPYTATEETQYF	TGTGCCAGCAGCCCTTACACCGCCACCGAAGAGACCCAGTACTTC